This T cell receptor (beta chain) was observed in a study of blood T cell repertoires in COVID-19. About the study: There were acute and convalescent COVID-19 samples, and they came from the United States, Italy and Spain. T cells, B-cell-depleted T cells, or PBMCs supplied cDNA or gDNA.

Using immunoSEQ multiplex PCR, the repertoire was profiled, and TCRdb retains in-frame clones only, with some absent. Of tens of thousands of clones in the sample, about nine tenths were seen once. The CDR3 is made up of 15 amino acids. Germline V lookup: CDR1 LGHDT, CDR2 YNNKEL (reference sequence). V gave up 1 base and J gave up 1 base, with 7 bases separating them. In its sample, this clone was seen a few times. Sequencing used peripheral blood. The receptor's source is a man aged 45 to 65 with active COVID-19. The chain recombines TRBV3-1 (or the pseudogene TRBV3-2) with TRBJ2-2; D is undetermined. The CDR3 loop reads CASSQASWNTGELFF. The DNA for the CDR3 is TGTGCCAGCAGCCAAGCTTCGTGGAACACCGGGGAGCTGTTTTTT.